One sample yielded the 21 T cell receptor beta chains listed below, sequenced in a study of cytomegalovirus exposure and HLA in healthy donors. 13 Jbeta primers and 60 Vbeta primers were used for the PCR. Profiling relied on immunoSEQ multiplex PCR, and the TCRdb table lists in-frame clones only, not all of them. The sample has 150,000 to 180,000 clones; roughly three quarters are singletons. Source material: PBMCs. These receptors all come from a man aged 25-40 years in good health and CMV-seropositive.

The V call is TRBV27, the J call TRBJ2-1; maybe TRBD1 (7 bases). The V end lost 3 bases, the J end lost 6 bases, and 18 bases lay between the germline ends. CDR3 length: 16 residues. Germline values: CDR1 MNHEY, CDR2 SMNVEV (reference sequence). CDR3 residues: CASSFGGGGDLNEQFF. In nucleotides, the CDR3 is TGTGCCAGCAGTTTTGGTGGAGGGGGCGACCTCAATGAGCAGTTCTTC.

The chain joins TRBV19 to TRBJ2-1; TRBD2 aligns across 8 bases. V gave up 5 bases and J gave up 7 bases; unmatched junction bases: 16. This CDR3 comprises 17 residues. The germline CDR1 and CDR2 sequences are LNHDA and SQIVND (reference sequence). The CDR3 region has the DNA TGTGCCAGTAGTCCGGGTTGGCGAGCGGGAGTGGGGAATGAGCAGTTCTTC. Amino acid sequence: CASSPGWRAGVGNEQFF.

This chain joins TRBV2 and TRBJ1-5, with a tentative D call TRBD1 (6 bases). The CDR3 has 15 residues. Germline V gene data show CDR1 as SNHLY and CDR2 as FYNNEI. Trimming cost V 2 bases and J 2 bases, with 10 bases left between them. CDR3 nucleotide sequence: TGTGCCAGCAGTGAAATCAGGGGTCGCAATCAGCCCCAGCATTTT. It translates to CASSEIRGRNQPQHF.

The chain is built from TRBV5-4 and TRBJ2-3; perhaps TRBD2 as D (6 bases). Germline V gene sequence: CDR1 SGHNT, CDR2 YYREEE (reference sequence). The CDR3 consists of 17 residues. Trimming pared 0 bases from V and 1 base from J, leaving 15 bases between. The CDR3 DNA reads as TGTGCCAGCAGCTTGGGGGGTACGGCTAGCGGCACAGATACGCAGTATTTT. Protein product: CASSLGGTASGTDTQYF.

V and J are TRBV15 and TRBJ2-7; D might be TRBD2 (6 bases). Trimming shortened V by 6 bases and J by 0 bases, and 15 bases separated the two germline ends. The CDR3 consists of 15 residues. CDR1 and CDR2 from the germline V gene are LNHNV and YYDKDF (reference sequence). The CDR3 nucleotides are TGTGCCACCAGACGGGCAGCGGGCCTCTCCTACGAGCAGTACTTC. Amino acids: CATRRAAGLSYEQYF.

This chain joins TRBV5-1 and TRBJ2-2; TRBD1 might be the D (5 bases). The CDR3 extends over 14 amino acids. Between the trimmed V and J ends, which lost 0 bases and 11 bases, there was a span of 14 bases. Germline CDR1 is SGHRS and CDR2 is YFSETQ. The CDR3 nucleotides read TGCGCCAGCAGCTTGGCAACAGGCGGTCGAGAGCTGTTTTTT. It specifies CASSLATGGRELFF.

This clone was seen just once. Here the CDR3 reads CASSFDRENQPQHF. The DNA of the CDR3 is TGTGCCAGTAGCTTCGACAGGGAAAATCAGCCCCAGCATTTT. V and J are TRBV19 and TRBJ1-5; TRBD1 matches at 7 bases. V lost 6 bases, J lost 4 bases, and 6 bases stayed unmatched. This CDR3 spans 14 amino acids. The V gene's germline CDR1 is LNHDA and CDR2 SQIVND (reference sequence).

CDR3 loop: CASSSQGAAAGYTF. As DNA, the CDR3 is TGTGCCAGCAGCTCCCAGGGGGCGGCTGCTGGCTACACCTTC. The chain carries TRBV7-8 and TRBJ1-2, with TRBD1 matching 8 bases. The germline V gene has CDR1 SGHVS and CDR2 FQNEAQ. Trimming at V came to 4 bases and at J to 7 bases, leaving 8 bases not matched to a gene. CDR3 length: 14 amino acids.

Of note for this clone: Within the sample, other DNA sequences also encode this same CDR3. J is TRBJ2-1 and V is TRBV29-1; 7 bases are a match to TRBD2. Germline V gene lookup returns CDR1 SQVTM and CDR2 ANQGSEA. There are 15 residues in the CDR3. V trimming: 5 bases; J trimming: 1 base; junction bases outside the gene matches: 8. The CDR3: CSVRSGGVSYNEQFF. The CDR3 DNA reads TGCAGCGTTCGTAGTGGGGGGGTGTCCTACAATGAGCAGTTCTTC.

This chain links TRBV21-1 with TRBJ2-7; whether TRBD2, the table's D call, matches the DNA was not checked. TRBV21-1 is a listed pseudogene. The CDR3 runs 16 residues. The DNA for the CDR3 is TGTGCCAGCAGCAAAGTCCCTAGAGGCGGCTCCTACGAGCAGTACTTC. Its protein is CASSKVPRGGSYEQYF.

The CDR3 DNA follows: TGTGCCAGCAGCGTAGGACAGAGCACCGGGGAGCTGTTTTTT. Amino acids: CASSVGQSTGELFF. The chain employs TRBV9 and TRBJ2-2; perhaps TRBD1 as D (5 bases). V lost 0 bases and J lost 4, with 7 bases in between. Germline CDR1 reads SGDLS; CDR2 reads YYNGEE. The CDR3 sequence is 14 residues long.

This clone showed up just once. The V gene is TRBV28, the J gene TRBJ1-2, with 8 positions matching TRBD1. Germline loops: CDR1 MDHEN, CDR2 SYDVKM. V trimming: 6 bases; J trimming: 3 bases; junction bases outside the gene matches: 6. The CDR3 length is 14 residues. The CDR3 bases are TGTGCCAGCAGCCTTGGGGGACAGGACTATGGCTACACCTTC. Its translation is CASSLGGQDYGYTF.

Note on this clone: At one end, the junction sequence differs from germline, possibly due to a read error. This chain connects TRBV7-7 to TRBJ2-5; D may be TRBD1 (5 bases). The CDR3 extends over 13 amino acids. Germline V gene lookup returns CDR1 SSHAT and CDR2 FNYEAQ (reference sequence). As DNA, the CDR3 is TGTGCTAGCAGCCCCATAGGGGAAGAGACCCAGTACTTC. This gives the protein CASSPIGEETQYF. The whole variable domain, filled in from reference TRBV7-7 and TRBJ2-5, reads GAGVSQSPRYKVTKRGQDVTLRCDPISSHATLYWYQQALGQGPEFLTYFNYEAQPDKSGLPSDRFSAERPEGSISTLTIQRTEQRDSAMYRCASSPIGEETQYFGPGTRLLVL.

This clone has more than one count but fewer than ten. The rearrangement uses TRBV6-5 and TRBJ2-7, with D tentatively TRBD2 (6 bases). The CDR3 extends over 14 amino acids. From germline, CDR1 is MNHEY and CDR2 SVGAGI. V was shortened by 8 bases and J by 2 bases, with 16 bases between the two germline ends. CDR3 in amino acids: CASSPEGPPYEQYF. The CDR3 nucleotides read TGTGCCAGCTCGCCGGAGGGGCCCCCCTACGAGCAGTACTTC.

The chain recombines TRBV9 with TRBJ2-1; 11 nucleotides align to TRBD2. The germline V gene has CDR1 SGDLS and CDR2 YYNGEE. This CDR3 comprises 19 residues. The J segment lost 9 bases and the V segment lost 0 bases, leaving 17 bases of the junction unmatched. The CDR3 protein is CASSVATTSGNRGDSEQFF. DNA of the CDR3: TGTGCCAGCAGCGTAGCTACGACTAGCGGGAATCGGGGGGACAGTGAGCAGTTCTTC.

The chain combines TRBV19 with TRBJ2-5; D not resolved. The ends were cut back, 1 base at V and 5 bases at J, with 8 bases in the middle. This CDR3 contains 13 residues. The V gene's germline CDR1 is LNHDA and CDR2 SQIVND (reference sequence). For the CDR3, the DNA is TGTGCCAGTAGTATAGTAGAATTTGAGACCCAGTACTTC. Its protein is CASSIVEFETQYF.

The chain links TRBV27 to TRBJ2-3, with D possibly matching TRBD1 (6 bases). V lost 3 bases and J 4 bases, leaving 11 bases between the germline ends. CDR3 length: 14 residues. CDR1 and CDR2 (germline): MNHEY, SMNVEV (reference sequence). DNA for the CDR3: TGTGCCAGCAGTTTCCAAGGGGGACCAGATACGCAGTATTTT. Translating it yields CASSFQGGPDTQYF.

The chain recombines TRBV9 with TRBJ2-7, with 7 bases matching TRBD1. Germline CDR1 SGDLS, CDR2 YYNGEE. The CDR3 runs 15 residues. With V trimmed by 4 bases and J by 2 bases, 9 bases remained unmatched. The CDR3 reads CASSKTGTEAYEQYF. The CDR3 DNA follows: TGTGCCAGCAGCAAAACCGGGACAGAGGCCTACGAGCAGTACTTC. Combining the CDR3 with reference TRBV9 and TRBJ2-7 gives the whole variable domain DSGVTQTPKHLITATGQRVTLRCSPRSGDLSVYWYQQSLDQGLQFLIQYYNGEERAKGNILERFSAQQFPDLHSELNLSSLELGDSALYFCASSKTGTEAYEQYFGPGTRLTVT.

V gene TRBV11-2 combines with J gene TRBJ1-1; 8 bases map to TRBD1. Germline V gene lookup returns CDR1 SGHAT and CDR2 FQNNGV. Trimming cost V 5 bases and J 5 bases; bases outside gene matches: 10. The CDR3 sequence is 15 residues long. The CDR3 loop reads CASSRIQGAGTEAFF. CDR3 in DNA: TGTGCCAGCAGCCGAATCCAGGGGGCCGGGACTGAAGCTTTCTTT.

The chain joins TRBV28 to TRBJ1-1, with 8 bases aligning to TRBD1. The germline gives CDR1 MDHEN, CDR2 SYDVKM. CDR3 length: 14 amino acids. V was clipped by 6 bases and J by 4 bases; unmatched bases: 7. CDR3 DNA sequence: TGTGCCAGCAGAGACAGGGGTAAAAGCACTGAAGCTTTCTTT. As protein: CASRDRGKSTEAFF.

The chain joins TRBV29-1 to TRBJ2-5; no clear D gene. This CDR3 is 12 amino acids long. Germline CDR1 and CDR2: SQVTM and ANQGSEA. With 6 bases removed from V and 0 bases from J, the gap between germline ends came to 8 bases. The CDR3 spells CSVTEYQETQYF. The CDR3 DNA is TGCAGCGTCACTGAGTACCAAGAGACCCAGTACTTC.